These 21 T cell receptor beta chains were sequenced from one sample in a study of cytomegalovirus exposure and HLA in healthy donors. PCR primers comprised 60 Vbeta and 13 Jbeta primers. The table came from immunoSEQ multiplex PCR; TCRdb's copy has only in-frame clones and leaves some out. This table holds under 150,000 clones, 65% to 75% found once. The sequenced material came from PBMCs. The receptor set was obtained from a woman aged 40 to 50 in good health and CMV-seropositive.

The J gene is TRBJ2-5, the V gene TRBV5-4, with D possibly matching TRBD1 (5 bases). The CDR3 is made up of 15 amino acids. In germline, CDR1 is SGHNT, CDR2 YYREEE (reference sequence). V was pared by 4 bases and J by 2 bases, with 15 bases between. The CDR3 sequence: CASSIAPGMQETQYF. The CDR3, as DNA: TGTGCCAGCAGCATAGCCCCAGGGATGCAAGAGACCCAGTACTTC.

The chain uses TRBV7-2 and TRBJ2-7, with D maybe TRBD2 (5 bases). CDR1 SGHTA and CDR2 FQGNSA come from the germline V gene. The germline V and J ends were trimmed by 4 bases and 7 bases, with 14 bases remaining between them. CDR3 length: 13 residues. CDR3 residues: CASSSSRGGEQYF. Here the CDR3 DNA reads TGTGCCAGCAGCTCCTCCCGGGGTGGGGAGCAGTACTTC. Full variable domain (rest looked up from reference TRBV7-2 and TRBJ2-7): GAGVSQSPSNKVTEKGKDVELRCDPISGHTALYWYRQSLGQGLEFLIYFQGNSAPDKSGLPSDRFSAERTGGSVSTLTIQRTQQEDSAVYLCASSSSRGGEQYFGPGTRLTVT.

The V call is TRBV25-1, the J call TRBJ2-2, with 7 nucleotides matching TRBD2. The CDR3 has 15 residues. The germline V gene has CDR1 MGHDK and CDR2 SYGVNS. Trimming removed 5 bases from V and 4 bases from J; junction bases left unmatched: 7. CDR3 bases: TGTGCCAGCAGTCCCGGACTAGGGCGCACCGGGGAGCTGTTTTTT. It specifies CASSPGLGRTGELFF.

The gene calls are TRBV5-1 and TRBJ2-7; 8 bases are shared with TRBD1. Germline loops: CDR1 SGHRS, CDR2 YFSETQ. CDR3 length: 15 residues. Trimming removed 4 bases from V and 6 bases from J; junction bases left unmatched: 12. CDR3 DNA sequence: TGCGCCAGCAGCACGGGACAGGCAGTGGGAGGCGAGCAGTACTTC. This codes for CASSTGQAVGGEQYF. Filled out from reference TRBV5-1 and TRBJ2-7, the complete variable domain reads KAGVTQTPRYLIKTRGQQVTLSCSPISGHRSVSWYQQTPGQGLQFLFEYFSETQRNKGNFPGRFSGRQFSNSRSEMNVSTLELGDSALYLCASSTGQAVGGEQYFGPGTRLTVT.

The gene calls are TRBV6-5 and TRBJ2-1, with TRBD2 matching 12 bases. The CDR3 runs to 15 residues. Germline trimming cut 6 bases from V and 9 bases from J; bases unmatched to any gene: 9. The germline CDR1 and CDR2 sequences are MNHEY and SVGAGI. CDR3 protein: CASSQTSGRSSEQFF. The CDR3 DNA sequence: TGTGCCAGCAGCCAGACTAGCGGGAGATCGAGTGAGCAGTTCTTC.

Comments on this clone: The sample holds other DNA sequences that translate to the same CDR3. J is TRBJ2-7 and V is TRBV14; D is perhaps TRBD1 (5 bases). Germline V gene lookup returns CDR1 SGHDN and CDR2 FVKESK. V lost 4 bases and J 3 bases, leaving 10 bases between the germline ends. This CDR3 region has 13 residues. Here the CDR3 DNA reads TGTGCCAGCAGCCGAGACAGAAGCTACGAGCAGTACTTC. Protein sequence: CASSRDRSYEQYF.

This clone was seen a single time. The CDR3 DNA follows: TGCGCCAGCAGCTTAAGCGGGGTATCCGGGGAGCTGTTTTTT. Protein product: CASSLSGVSGELFF. This rearrangement joins TRBV5-1 to TRBJ2-2; 7 positions agree with TRBD2. The CDR3 has 14 amino acids. With 2 bases clipped from V and 6 bases from J, the junction kept 4 bases outside the gene matches. Germline CDR1 reads SGHRS; CDR2 reads YFSETQ.

The chain combines TRBV5-8 with TRBJ1-1; D not resolved. The germline gives CDR1 SGHTS, CDR2 YDEGEE. The CDR3 runs to 12 residues. V lost 0 bases and J lost 10, with 10 bases in between. CDR3 amino acids: CASSLVTPGAFF. The CDR3 DNA is TGTGCCAGCAGCTTGGTAACCCCAGGAGCTTTCTTT.

The V gene is TRBV19, the J gene TRBJ1-3; 8 bases match TRBD1. There are 18 residues in the CDR3. Germline V gene sequence: CDR1 LNHDA, CDR2 SQIVND (reference sequence). With 5 bases clipped from V and 0 bases from J, the junction kept 12 bases outside the gene matches. In DNA form, the CDR3 reads TGTGCCAGTAGTTCCCGGACAGGGTCCTACTTCTCTGGAAACACCATATATTTT. Translation gives CASSSRTGSYFSGNTIYF.

This sequence joins TRBV7-9 and TRBJ1-4, with TRBD1 identical over 9 bases. CDR1 and CDR2 (germline): SEHNR, FQNEAQ (reference sequence). The CDR3 covers 16 residues. Losses at the gene ends were 3 bases for V and 0 bases for J; bases not matched to a gene: 2. The CDR3 spells CASSFTGGPTNEKLFF. CDR3 nucleotides: TGTGCCAGCAGCTTCACAGGGGGCCCAACTAATGAAAAACTGTTTTTT.

The chain carries TRBV4-1 and TRBJ2-7, with TRBD2 matching 7 bases. CDR3 size: 16 residues. Unmatched junction bases numbered 10, after V lost 0 bases and J lost 5 bases. Germline assignment: CDR1 MGHRA and CDR2 YSYEKL. In DNA form, the CDR3 reads TGCGCCAGCAGCCAAGATAAAGGCGGGGGTTCCCACGAGCAGTACTTC. It specifies CASSQDKGGGSHEQYF.

The table lists this clone with a count of one. This chain connects TRBV7-2 to TRBJ2-7; 13 positions match TRBD2. The ends lost 6 bases at V and 3 bases at J; junction bases unmatched: 17. The CDR3 has 19 amino acids. The germline gives CDR1 SGHTA, CDR2 FQGNSA. The CDR3 here is CASSYRLAGGLPQYYEQYF. CDR3 DNA: TGTGCCAGCAGTTACAGACTAGCGGGGGGTCTACCTCAGTACTACGAGCAGTACTTC.

The chain joins TRBV19 to TRBJ1-6; 7 bases line up with TRBD1. Germline CDR1 LNHDA, CDR2 SQIVND (reference sequence). The CDR3 spans 14 residues. The J segment lost 6 bases and the V segment lost 5 bases, leaving 4 bases of the junction unmatched. The CDR3 protein is CASSVQGTNSPLHF. The DNA for the CDR3 is TGTGCCAGTAGTGTACAGGGGACTAATTCACCCCTCCACTTT.

This clone was seen a few times. The gene calls are TRBV4-1 and TRBJ2-2; 9 positions match TRBD1. From germline, CDR1 is MGHRA and CDR2 YSYEKL. Trimming took 2 bases from V and 5 from J; bases not matched to a gene: 6. The CDR3 consists of 16 residues. The CDR3 bases are TGCGCCAGCAGCCAACCCGGACAGGGGAGAACCGGGGAGCTGTTTTTT. Encoded protein: CASSQPGQGRTGELFF.

The gene calls are TRBV5-1 and TRBJ2-7, with a tentative D call TRBD1 (6 bases). Looked up from germline, CDR1 is SGHRS and CDR2 is YFSETQ. V lost 2 bases and J lost 2, with 14 bases in between. This CDR3 region has 15 residues. The CDR3 loop reads CASSFEDSQTYEQYF. In nucleotides, the CDR3 is TGCGCCAGCAGCTTCGAGGACAGTCAAACCTACGAGCAGTACTTC.

The chain couples TRBV5-5 to TRBJ1-1; 10 bases line up with TRBD1. Germline CDR1 reads SGHKS; CDR2 reads YYEKEE (reference sequence). V lost 3 bases to trimming and J lost 4 bases; unmatched junction nucleotides: 12. There are 17 residues in the CDR3. CDR3 sequence reads: CASSSGTGAVLGTEAFF. In DNA form, the CDR3 reads TGTGCCAGCAGCTCCGGGACAGGGGCCGTTTTGGGCACTGAAGCTTTCTTT.

This chain joins TRBV7-9 and TRBJ2-1; TRBD2 agrees at 7 bases. With 5 bases clipped from V and 0 bases from J, the junction kept 13 bases outside the gene matches. Germline assignment: CDR1 SEHNR and CDR2 FQNEAQ (reference sequence). The CDR3 has 18 residues. For the CDR3, the DNA is TGTGCCAGCAGCCCCGGGGTAGGGTCTAGCGGCTCCTACAATGAGCAGTTCTTC. Encoded protein: CASSPGVGSSGSYNEQFF.

V and J are TRBV7-3 and TRBJ2-7, with D possibly being TRBD1 (5 bases). The CDR3 contains 12 residues. V lost 2 bases and J 3 bases, leaving 5 bases between the germline ends. Germline V gene lookup returns CDR1 SGHTA and CDR2 FQGTGA. In DNA, the CDR3 is TGTGCCAGCAGCTTACAGGGCTACGAGCAGTACTTC. It encodes CASSLQGYEQYF.

The genes are TRBV7-9 and TRBJ1-4; 10 nucleotides line up with TRBD1. V lost 6 bases to trimming and J lost 7 bases; unmatched junction nucleotides: 5. Germline assignment: CDR1 SEHNR and CDR2 FQNEAQ (reference sequence). This CDR3 region has 14 residues. DNA for the CDR3: TGTGCCAGCAGGAGACAGGGGGCCGGTGAAAAACTGTTTTTT. Protein product: CASRRQGAGEKLFF.

J is TRBJ1-1 and V is TRBV4-1; maybe TRBD1 (5 bases). Germline V lookup: CDR1 MGHRA, CDR2 YSYEKL. This CDR3 contains 14 residues. V was shortened by 3 bases and J by 2 bases, with 10 bases between the two germline ends. CDR3 amino acids: CASSQGLANTEAFF. Here the CDR3 DNA reads TGCGCCAGCAGCCAGGGACTCGCAAACACTGAAGCTTTCTTT.

The genes are TRBV2 and TRBJ1-5, with D tentatively TRBD1 (6 bases). Germline V gives CDR1 SNHLY, CDR2 FYNNEI. The CDR3 extends over 12 amino acids. Trimming removed 8 bases from V and 7 bases from J, with 12 bases in between. The CDR3 loop reads CASQGPGQPQHF. CDR3 DNA sequence: TGTGCCAGCCAGGGGCCAGGGCAGCCCCAGCATTTT.